The 31 T cell receptor beta chains given below trace back to one sample, sequenced in a study of T cell responses to AZD1222 COVID-19 vaccine. Data came from immunoSEQ multiplex PCR; TCRdb stores just in-frame clones and leaves some out. The sample records 150,000 to 200,000 clones, around 93% being singletons. Sequencing was performed on peripheral blood, taken on day 0 of AZD1222 vaccination. The receptors here all came from an adult in good health.

This chain links TRBV5-1 with TRBJ1-6; 7 nucleotides agree with TRBD1. The CDR3 contains 15 residues. J lost 7 bases, V lost 3 bases, and 7 bases had no gene match. CDR1 is SGHRS, CDR2 YFSETQ, per germline. CDR3 in amino acids: CASSSSTGRNSPLHF. CDR3 sequence (DNA): TGCGCCAGCAGCTCATCGACAGGGAGGAATTCACCCCTCCACTTT.

V and J are TRBV2 and TRBJ1-4, with D perhaps TRBD1 (5 bases). Germline V gene sequence: CDR1 SNHLY, CDR2 FYNNEI. This CDR3 contains 14 residues. V lost 7 bases, J lost 3 bases, and 12 bases lay in between. The CDR3 DNA follows: TGTGCCAGCACTACCCGGGGGGCTAATGAAAAACTGTTTTTT. Its translation: CASTTRGANEKLFF.

In nucleotides, the CDR3 is TGCGCCAGCAGCCAGGGGGCGGGGGGCCCCCATAACTACAATGAGCAGTTCTTC. Translating gives CASSQGAGGPHNYNEQFF. The chain recombines TRBV4-1 with TRBJ2-1; 8 bases fit TRBD2. Losses at the gene ends were 3 bases for V and 3 bases for J; bases not matched to a gene: 13. This CDR3 comprises 18 residues. CDR1 is MGHRA, CDR2 YSYEKL, per germline.

The gene calls are TRBV28 and TRBJ2-7; weak D call: TRBD2 (5 bases). This CDR3 contains 18 residues. Germline V lookup: CDR1 MDHEN, CDR2 SYDVKM. V was cut by 2 bases and J by 4 bases, with 24 bases left in between. DNA of the CDR3: TGTGCCAGCAGTTTAGTCGTTGGCGAGGGTTTGTCTCGGTACGAGCAGTACTTC. Its protein is CASSLVVGEGLSRYEQYF.

This chain connects TRBV5-1 to TRBJ2-3, with TRBD2 matching over 7 bases. The V gene's germline CDR1 is SGHRS and CDR2 YFSETQ. With 0 bases clipped from V and 6 bases from J, the junction kept 10 bases outside the gene matches. The CDR3 runs 16 residues. CDR3 DNA: TGCGCCAGCAGCTTGGACCCCGCCTGGGAGGGCGATACGCAGTATTTT. It codes for CASSLDPAWEGDTQYF.

The chain employs TRBV4-2 and TRBJ2-1; tentative D call: TRBD2 (5 bases). The CDR3 consists of 15 residues. Trimming took off 1 base at V and 5 bases at J, with 12 bases between the two ends. CDR1 and CDR2 from the germline V gene are LGHNA and YNFKEQ. CDR3 residues: CASSQGTATDNEQFF. The DNA of the CDR3 is TGTGCCAGCAGCCAAGGGACTGCCACCGACAATGAGCAGTTCTTC.

The V gene is TRBV4-2, the J gene TRBJ1-5; D remains unclear. The CDR3 has 14 residues. CDR1 is LGHNA and CDR2 is YNFKEQ in the germline V gene. V was cut by 0 bases and J by 9 bases, with 12 bases left in between. CDR3 DNA: TGTGCCAGCAGCCAAGATATCCAGGATCGGCCCCAGCATTTT. It is translated as CASSQDIQDRPQHF.

The rearrangement links TRBV9 to TRBJ1-1; weak D call: TRBD1 (5 bases). The CDR3 has 14 amino acids. The V gene's germline CDR1 is SGDLS and CDR2 YYNGEE. V was clipped by 1 base and J by 4 bases, with 11 bases between them. The DNA for the CDR3 is TGTGCCAGCAGCGTACATGTGGGGGGCACTGAAGCTTTCTTT. It is translated as CASSVHVGGTEAFF. The variable domain in full, with the rest retrieved from reference TRBV9 and TRBJ1-1, is DSGVTQTPKHLITATGQRVTLRCSPRSGDLSVYWYQQSLDQGLQFLIQYYNGEERAKGNILERFSAQQFPDLHSELNLSSLELGDSALYFCASSVHVGGTEAFFGQGTRLTVV.

This clone was counted a few times. This chain uses TRBV18 with TRBJ1-2, with no clear D. V was trimmed by 5 bases and J by 5 bases, leaving 9 bases between them. CDR3 length: 12 residues. CDR1 and CDR2 from the germline V gene are KGHSH and LQKENI. CDR3 region: CASSSGDYGYTF. The CDR3 coding sequence is TGTGCCAGCTCATCCGGGGATTATGGCTACACCTTC.

V usage is TRBV30 and J usage is TRBJ1-1, with a possible D match to TRBD1 (6 bases). The CDR3 sequence is 12 residues long. Trimming removed 2 bases from V and 4 bases from J, with 8 bases in between. Germline CDR1 reads GTSNPN; CDR2 reads SVGIG (reference sequence). The CDR3 spells CAWSTGFTEAFF. The CDR3 coding sequence is TGTGCCTGGAGTACAGGGTTCACTGAAGCTTTCTTT.

The chain links TRBV11-2 to TRBJ2-7; 7 bases line up with TRBD1. Trimming took 6 bases from V and 6 from J; bases not matched to a gene: 5. CDR3 size: 12 residues. The V gene's germline CDR1 is SGHAT and CDR2 FQNNGV. The CDR3, as DNA: TGTGCCAGCAGGGACGACAGGGTCGAGCAGTACTTC. It yields the protein CASRDDRVEQYF.

The chain links TRBV30 to TRBJ2-5; 7 nucleotides line up with TRBD2. The germline V gene encodes CDR1 GTSNPN and CDR2 SVGIG (reference sequence). V shed 0 bases, J shed 5 bases, and the junction held 6 bases outside the gene matches. This CDR3 spans 14 amino acids. CDR3 in amino acids: CAWSVGGSDETQYF. The CDR3 DNA follows: TGTGCCTGGAGTGTGGGCGGGAGTGATGAGACCCAGTACTTC.

This clone was detected only once. The rearrangement joins TRBV19 to TRBJ1-2; D uncertain. Deletions cut 10 bases from V and 4 bases from J, with 16 bases between. The length of the CDR3 is 13 residues. Germline V gene sequence: CDR1 LNHDA, CDR2 SQIVND (reference sequence). The CDR3 here is CATLRAQSYGYTF. The CDR3, as DNA: TGTGCCACCCTAAGGGCGCAGAGCTATGGCTACACCTTC.

This sequence joins TRBV3-1 (or the pseudogene TRBV3-2) and TRBJ1-1, with unresolved D. V was trimmed by 6 bases and J by 2 bases, leaving 10 bases between them. The CDR3 extends over 13 amino acids. Germline CDR1 and CDR2: LGHDT and YNNKEL (reference sequence). The CDR3 protein is CASRARSNTEAFF. The CDR3 DNA sequence: TGTGCCAGCAGGGCCCGTTCCAACACTGAAGCTTTCTTT.

This sequence joins TRBV6-1 and TRBJ1-1; 8 bases agree with TRBD1. This CDR3 is 15 amino acids long. Trimming removed 3 bases from V and 4 bases from J; junction bases left unmatched: 7. Germline CDR1 MNHNS, CDR2 SASEGT. CDR3 DNA: TGTGCCAGCAGTGATTTCGGGACAGGAACCACTGAAGCTTTCTTT. This translates into CASSDFGTGTTEAFF.

This clone was found once. Relative to the germline gene, one junction end is altered; a read error may explain this. The chain carries TRBV5-1 and TRBJ1-1; the match to TRBD1 covers 7 bases. The CDR3 consists of 14 residues. The germline V gene encodes CDR1 SGHRS and CDR2 YFSETQ. Here the CDR3 reads CTSQAAGQDTEAFF. The CDR3 DNA sequence: TGCACCAGCCAGGCGGCAGGACAGGACACTGAAGCTTTCTTT.

This clone was observed a single time. This rearrangement joins TRBV30 to TRBJ1-4; no definite D call. V was clipped by 3 bases and J by 8 bases, with 13 bases between them. Germline V lookup: CDR1 GTSNPN, CDR2 SVGIG (reference sequence). The CDR3 runs to 13 residues. The CDR3 bases are TGTGCCTGGAGCACCGGGGTGGCCGAAAAACTGTTTTTT. Translated, it gives CAWSTGVAEKLFF.

The gene calls are TRBV10-3 and TRBJ1-4; D remains unclear. Per germline, CDR1 ENHRY and CDR2 SYGVKD. The V end was cut by 0 bases, the J end by 4 bases, with 12 bases between. The CDR3 length is 16 residues. CDR3 protein: CAISESTAGGNEKLFF. The DNA of the CDR3 is TGTGCCATCAGTGAGTCGACGGCAGGCGGTAATGAAAAACTGTTTTTT.

The chain employs TRBV3-1 (or the pseudogene TRBV3-2) and TRBJ2-2; 12 bases are shared with TRBD2. Per the germline V gene, CDR1 is LGHDT and CDR2 is YNNKEL (reference sequence). This CDR3 contains 18 residues. J lost 6 bases, V lost 5 bases, and 13 bases had no gene match. The CDR3 DNA reads TGTGCCAGCAGCAGACGGACTAGCGGGAATTTGCGGGCCGGGGAGCTGTTTTTT. Amino acids: CASSRRTSGNLRAGELFF.

The chain carries TRBV2 and TRBJ1-5, with TRBD1 matching over 8 bases. CDR1 is SNHLY and CDR2 is FYNNEI in the germline V gene. The CDR3 covers 14 residues. V lost 6 bases and J lost 7; bases outside the gene matches: 8. CDR3 in DNA: TGTGCCAGCAGCTTCGGACAGGGCGGACAGCCCCAGCATTTT. Translated, it gives CASSFGQGGQPQHF.

V usage is TRBV7-9 and J usage is TRBJ1-3; D may be TRBD1 (5 bases). V lost 3 bases, J lost 6 bases, and 12 bases lay in between. Germline V CDR1 and CDR2: SEHNR, FQNEAQ (reference sequence). The CDR3 sequence is 14 residues long. CDR3 sequence reads: CASSLGPRPNTIYF. CDR3 in DNA: TGTGCCAGCAGCTTGGGACCTCGTCCAAACACCATATATTTT.

The chain joins TRBV6-2 or TRBV6-3 to TRBJ1-2; 8 nucleotides agree with TRBD1. This CDR3 is 15 amino acids long. Looked up from germline, CDR1 is MNHEY and CDR2 is SVGEGT. Germline trimming cut 0 bases from V and 4 bases from J; bases unmatched to any gene: 4. The CDR3 DNA reads as TGTGCCAGCAGTTACTCGAACAGGGGGACCTATGGCTACACCTTC. As protein: CASSYSNRGTYGYTF.

The chain combines TRBV13 with TRBJ2-1; 11 positions match TRBD2. V was pared by 2 bases and J by 1 base, with 13 bases of the junction left unmatched. In germline, CDR1 is PRHDT, CDR2 FYEKMQ (reference sequence). There are 20 residues in the CDR3. CDR3 sequence (DNA): TGTGCCAGCAGCTTAAGGGGAGGGAGGACTAGCGGGCTTTCCTACAATGAGCAGTTCTTC. Translation gives CASSLRGGRTSGLSYNEQFF. The variable domain in full, with the rest retrieved from reference TRBV13 and TRBJ2-1, is AAGVIQSPRHLIKEKRETATLKCYPIPRHDTVYWYQQGPGQDPQFLISFYEKMQSDKGSIPDRFSAQQFSDYHSELNMSSLELGDSALYFCASSLRGGRTSGLSYNEQFFGPGTRLTVL.

The V gene is TRBV7-2, the J gene TRBJ2-3; 12 bases align to TRBD2. The V segment lost 4 bases and the J segment 3 bases; nucleotides outside the gene matches: 5. This CDR3 is 16 amino acids long. The germline V gene encodes CDR1 SGHTA and CDR2 FQGNSA. CDR3 DNA sequence: TGTGCCAGCAGCTCCACTAGCGGGGGGTTTACAGATACGCAGTATTTT. This sequence encodes CASSSTSGGFTDTQYF. The full variable domain, rest sourced from reference TRBV7-2 and TRBJ2-3, is GAGVSQSPSNKVTEKGKDVELRCDPISGHTALYWYRQSLGQGLEFLIYFQGNSAPDKSGLPSDRFSAERTGGSVSTLTIQRTQQEDSAVYLCASSSTSGGFTDTQYFGPGTRLTVL.

This rearrangement joins TRBV7-2 to TRBJ1-3, with D hard to call. Trimming removed 3 bases from V and 2 bases from J, with 5 bases in between. This CDR3 region has 13 residues. Germline V CDR1 and CDR2: SGHTA, FQGNSA. CDR3 loop: CASSLSTGNTIYF. CDR3 DNA sequence: TGTGCCAGCAGCTTGTCGACTGGAAACACCATATATTTT.

This chain joins TRBV4-1 and TRBJ2-7; no definite D call. Trimming cost V 3 bases and J 3 bases, with 9 bases left between them. CDR1 is MGHRA, CDR2 YSYEKL, per germline. The CDR3 covers 13 residues. CDR3 nucleotides: TGCGCCAGCAGCCACCAGACGGACTACGAGCAGTACTTC. Residues: CASSHQTDYEQYF.

This clone was detected once. The V call is TRBV7-9, the J call TRBJ2-2; D unclear. V dropped 4 bases and J dropped 3 bases, with 3 bases sitting between them. This CDR3 region has 12 residues. Looked up from germline, CDR1 is SEHNR and CDR2 is FQNEAQ (reference sequence). The CDR3 loop reads CASSSHTGELFF. CDR3 DNA: TGTGCCAGCAGCTCTCACACCGGGGAGCTGTTTTTT.

The gene calls are TRBV5-1 and TRBJ1-2; the D gene is possibly TRBD1 (5 bases). The V gene lost 0 bases and the J gene lost 8 bases, with 14 bases spanning the gap. Looked up from germline, CDR1 is SGHRS and CDR2 is YFSETQ. This CDR3 has 14 residues. The CDR3 protein is CASSLGPDTLGYTF. In DNA, the CDR3 is TGCGCCAGCAGCTTGGGGCCGGACACCCTCGGCTACACCTTC.

The chain has TRBV7-6 and TRBJ1-3, with D unclear. This CDR3 is built from 17 residues. The V end was cut by 1 base, the J end by 1 base, with 14 bases between. Germline CDR1 SGHVS, CDR2 FNYEAQ. CDR3 amino acids: CASSLVFDRSSGNTIYF. DNA of the CDR3: TGTGCCAGCAGCTTAGTTTTTGATCGTAGTTCTGGAAACACCATATATTTT.

The chain has TRBV7-9 and TRBJ1-1; D may be TRBD1 (6 bases). This CDR3 is built from 17 residues. Germline loops: CDR1 SEHNR, CDR2 FQNEAQ (reference sequence). V was cut by 6 bases and J by 3 bases, with 23 bases left in between. This chain's CDR3 is CASRRHRGGKGDTEAFF. The CDR3 nucleotides are TGTGCCAGCAGGCGGCATAGAGGGGGGAAAGGCGACACTGAAGCTTTCTTT.

Of note for this clone: This specimen includes other DNA sequences encoding the same CDR3. In DNA, the CDR3 is TGTGCCAGCAGTTACTCCGGGGGAACTGAAGCTTTCTTT. It specifies CASSYSGGTEAFF. The chain uses TRBV6-5 and TRBJ1-1; D is possibly TRBD1 (5 bases). The CDR3 is 13 residues long. V dropped 0 bases and J dropped 5 bases, with 7 bases sitting between them. The germline V gene has CDR1 MNHEY and CDR2 SVGAGI.